Listed here are 24 T cell receptor beta chains from one sample, sequenced in a study of control samples from healthy donors and cancer patients. The assay was immunoSEQ multiplex PCR, and TCRdb's table has in-frame clones only and misses some. The table includes 85,000 to 95,000 clones, approximately 90% detected once. Sequenced sample: blood. Source of these receptors: a woman in her thirties in good health.

The rearrangement uses TRBV5-1 and TRBJ1-5, with 9 bases matching TRBD1. Germline V gene sequence: CDR1 SGHRS, CDR2 YFSETQ. With 4 bases clipped from V and 3 bases from J, the junction kept 11 bases outside the gene matches. The CDR3 has 17 residues. The CDR3 loop is CASSPRDRVFPNQPQHF. Here the CDR3 DNA reads TGCGCCAGCAGCCCTCGGGACAGGGTGTTTCCCAATCAGCCCCAGCATTTT.

The V gene is TRBV5-1, the J gene TRBJ1-5; 8 bases match TRBD1. The CDR3 has 15 amino acids. Germline loops: CDR1 SGHRS, CDR2 YFSETQ. With 4 bases clipped from V and 2 bases from J, the junction kept 5 bases outside the gene matches. The CDR3 region has the DNA TGCGCCAGCAGCATTTCGACAGGGGGCAATCAGCCCCAGCATTTT. Its translation: CASSISTGGNQPQHF.

The chain links TRBV7-9 to TRBJ1-2; TRBD1 matches at 10 bases. CDR1 and CDR2 (germline): SEHNR, FQNEAQ (reference sequence). V shed 5 bases, J shed 8 bases, and the junction held 8 bases outside the gene matches. This CDR3 has 14 residues. CDR3 in amino acids: CASSLGQGEPGYTF. Here the CDR3 DNA reads TGTGCCAGCAGCCTAGGACAGGGGGAGCCCGGCTACACCTTC. Drawing the rest from reference TRBV7-9 and TRBJ1-2, the complete variable domain is DTGVSQNPRHKITKRGQNVTFRCDPISEHNRLYWYRQTLGQGPEFLTYFQNEAQLEKSRLLSDRFSAERPKGSFSTLEIQRTEQGDSAMYLCASSLGQGEPGYTFGSGTRLTVV.

This clone occurred once. The gene calls are TRBV21-1 and TRBJ1-3; the table's D gene call, TRBD1, was not cross checked with the DNA. TRBV21-1 is deemed a pseudogene. The CDR3 runs to 13 residues. CDR3 sequence (DNA): TGTGCCAGCAGCAAAAGGACAAAGAACACCATATATTTT. It is translated as CASSKRTKNTIYF.

About this clone itself: The same CDR3 arises from other DNA sequences in this sample as well. This chain links TRBV5-4 with TRBJ1-2, with D uncertain. The V end was cut by 0 bases, the J end by 2 bases, with 5 bases between. CDR3 length: 13 amino acids. Germline values: CDR1 SGHNT, CDR2 YYREEE (reference sequence). The CDR3 coding sequence is TGTGCCAGCAGCTTGGGTGACAACTATGGCTACACCTTC. Translating it yields CASSLGDNYGYTF.

This CDR3 is CASSLTNTGELFF. The DNA of the CDR3 is TGCGCCAGCAGCTTGACGAACACCGGGGAGCTGTTTTTT. The chain couples TRBV5-1 to TRBJ2-2; the D is unclear. The CDR3 has 13 amino acids. Germline V lookup: CDR1 SGHRS, CDR2 YFSETQ. V dropped 1 base and J dropped 0 bases, with 1 base sitting between them.

This clone has a single count. The chain links TRBV6-5 to TRBJ1-2; no clear D gene. V lost 5 bases and J 8 bases, leaving 15 bases between the germline ends. This CDR3 spans 13 amino acids. In germline, CDR1 is MNHEY, CDR2 SVGAGI. The DNA for the CDR3 is TGTGCCAGCAGTCAGACACGGAGAGAAGGCTACACCTTC. Translating it yields CASSQTRREGYTF.

This sequence joins TRBV6-5 and TRBJ2-4, with unresolved D. There are 13 residues in the CDR3. Trimming took off 8 bases at V and 7 bases at J, with 15 bases between the two ends. The germline CDR1 and CDR2 sequences are MNHEY and SVGAGI. This CDR3 is CASAGLSGNIQYF. In nucleotides, the CDR3 is TGTGCCAGCGCCGGGCTTAGTGGGAACATTCAGTACTTC.

The chain combines TRBV5-1 with TRBJ2-5, with D perhaps TRBD1 (6 bases). Looked up from germline, CDR1 is SGHRS and CDR2 is YFSETQ. The V end lost 9 bases, the J end lost 3 bases, and 24 bases lay between the germline ends. CDR3 length equals 16 residues. The CDR3 sequence: CATTTGSRGQEETQYF. The CDR3 region has the DNA TGCGCCACCACCACAGGGAGTAGAGGCCAAGAAGAGACCCAGTACTTC.

This clone has a single count. The gene calls are TRBV20-1 and TRBJ1-2; D uncertain. Germline V gene sequence: CDR1 DFQATT, CDR2 SNEGSKA (reference sequence). The CDR3 is 11 amino acids. V lost 6 bases, J lost 4 bases, and 9 bases lay in between. The CDR3 sequence is CSASLRYGYTF. CDR3 DNA sequence: TGCAGTGCCTCCCTCCGCTATGGCTACACCTTC.

The rearrangement uses TRBV6-5 and TRBJ2-7; 8 bases agree with TRBD1. V lost 0 bases and J lost 4; bases outside the gene matches: 5. This CDR3 has 15 residues. Germline lookup yields CDR1 MNHEY and CDR2 SVGAGI. CDR3 bases: TGTGCCAGCAGTTACTCGACCGGGACAGGTTACGAGCAGTACTTC. Its protein product is CASSYSTGTGYEQYF.

The rearrangement joins TRBV5-1 to TRBJ2-2; 9 bases are shared with TRBD2. The length of the CDR3 is 15 residues. Germline assignment: CDR1 SGHRS and CDR2 YFSETQ. V lost 4 bases and J lost 4; bases outside the gene matches: 5. The CDR3: CASSTPAGGTGELFF. The DNA of the CDR3 is TGCGCCAGCAGCACACCAGCGGGGGGCACCGGGGAGCTGTTTTTT.

The chain has TRBV5-1 and TRBJ2-2; 8 bases agree with TRBD1. The CDR3 has 15 amino acids. J was trimmed by 6 bases and V by 3 bases; bases with no gene match: 7. Germline assignment: CDR1 SGHRS and CDR2 YFSETQ. CDR3 nucleotides: TGCGCCAGCAGCTCCCCGGACAGGGTCGCCGGGGAGCTGTTTTTT. This gives the protein CASSSPDRVAGELFF.

The V gene is TRBV30, the J gene TRBJ1-4; tentatively, D is TRBD1 (6 bases). Germline assignment: CDR1 GTSNPN and CDR2 SVGIG (reference sequence). V dropped 3 bases and J dropped 0 bases, with 11 bases sitting between them. The CDR3 is made up of 15 amino acids. CDR3 in DNA: TGTGCCTGGAGACAGGGAGTGTCAACTAATGAAAAACTGTTTTTT. It yields the protein CAWRQGVSTNEKLFF.

The chain is built from TRBV6-1 and TRBJ2-4; D is ambiguous. Germline loops: CDR1 MNHNS, CDR2 SASEGT. The V end lost 3 bases, the J end lost 8 bases, and 8 bases lay between the germline ends. This CDR3 comprises 12 residues. Here the CDR3 reads CASSDVFDIQYF. CDR3 DNA sequence: TGTGCCAGCAGTGATGTCTTTGACATTCAGTACTTC.

CDR3 protein: CASSHAITLLDNSPLHF. The CDR3 DNA reads as TGTGCCAGCAGCCATGCCATCACCCTTCTCGATAATTCACCCCTCCACTTT. This sequence joins TRBV3-1 (or the pseudogene TRBV3-2) and TRBJ1-6; D not resolved. Germline CDR1 reads LGHDT; CDR2 reads YNNKEL (reference sequence). This CDR3 region has 17 residues. V was pared by 3 bases and J by 5 bases, with 17 bases between.

The genes are TRBV28 and TRBJ2-7, with D perhaps given as TRBD1 or TRBD2 (5 bases each). V was clipped by 10 bases and J by 2 bases, with 18 bases between them. Germline V CDR1 and CDR2: MDHEN, SYDVKM. The CDR3 extends over 14 amino acids. This chain's CDR3 is CAIQTIGGPYEQYF. The DNA for the CDR3 is TGTGCCATCCAGACCATTGGGGGACCCTACGAGCAGTACTTC.

The chain carries TRBV28 and TRBJ1-4, with D possibly matching TRBD1 (6 bases). CDR1 MDHEN and CDR2 SYDVKM come from the germline V gene. This CDR3 comprises 15 residues. The V gene lost 11 bases and the J gene lost 3 bases, with 19 bases spanning the gap. This chain's CDR3 is CASGPGEIPNEKLFF. The CDR3, as DNA: TGTGCCTCAGGGCCAGGGGAAATTCCTAATGAAAAACTGTTTTTT. The full variable domain, its missing parts supplied by reference TRBV28 and TRBJ1-4, is DVKVTQSSRYLVKRTGEKVFLECVQDMDHENMFWYRQDPGLGLRLIYFSYDVKMKEKGDIPEGYSVSREKKERFSLILESASTNQTSMYLCASGPGEIPNEKLFFGSGTQLSVL.

The chain couples TRBV19 to TRBJ1-4; TRBD1 is a possible D gene (5 bases). V was pared by 7 bases and J by 8 bases, with 14 bases between. The germline gives CDR1 LNHDA, CDR2 SQIVND (reference sequence). The length of the CDR3 is 13 residues. The CDR3 sequence: CASMAGLREKLFF. The CDR3 DNA sequence: TGTGCCAGTATGGCGGGACTGAGGGAAAAACTGTTTTTT.

This clone was detected a few times. The V and J genes are TRBV4-1 and TRBJ1-6; unclear D gene. The CDR3 is 16 residues long. The ends were cut back, 0 bases at V and 8 bases at J, with 14 bases in the middle. The germline gives CDR1 MGHRA, CDR2 YSYEKL. The DNA of the CDR3 is TGCGCCAGCAGCCAAGATCCAGGAAGCGCTTATTCACCCCTCCACTTT. Translating it yields CASSQDPGSAYSPLHF.

CDR3 residues: CASRTGLGTDTQYF. DNA for the CDR3: TGTGCCAGCCGCACGGGCCTGGGAACAGATACGCAGTATTTT. The chain carries TRBV7-6 and TRBJ2-3; D not certain. This CDR3 is 14 amino acids long. CDR1 SGHVS and CDR2 FNYEAQ come from the germline V gene. V lost 8 bases and J lost 3, with 15 bases in between.

The V call is TRBV30, the J call TRBJ1-1; D is undetermined. The CDR3 has 15 amino acids. CDR1 GTSNPN and CDR2 SVGIG come from the germline V gene (reference sequence). The ends were cut back, 4 bases at V and 0 bases at J, with 15 bases in the middle. CDR3 residues: CAWNGRSPLNTEAFF. The CDR3 DNA follows: TGTGCCTGGAATGGCAGGTCGCCTTTGAACACTGAAGCTTTCTTT.

The table lists this clone with a few counts. J is TRBJ1-4 and V is TRBV7-9; 9 bases agree with TRBD1. Germline CDR1 SEHNR, CDR2 FQNEAQ (reference sequence). V gave up 7 bases and J gave up 6 bases; unmatched junction bases: 6. This CDR3 is built from 14 residues. CDR3 loop: CASIKQGAYEKLFF. The CDR3 coding sequence is TGTGCCAGCATCAAACAGGGGGCGTATGAAAAACTGTTTTTT.

The J gene is TRBJ1-3, the V gene TRBV30; D is undetermined. There are 17 residues in the CDR3. V lost 0 bases, J lost 0 bases, and 15 bases lay in between. Germline CDR1 GTSNPN, CDR2 SVGIG (reference sequence). CDR3 in amino acids: CAWSVRRSAVSGNTIYF. CDR3 sequence (DNA): TGTGCCTGGAGTGTACGCAGGTCGGCAGTCTCTGGAAACACCATATATTTT.